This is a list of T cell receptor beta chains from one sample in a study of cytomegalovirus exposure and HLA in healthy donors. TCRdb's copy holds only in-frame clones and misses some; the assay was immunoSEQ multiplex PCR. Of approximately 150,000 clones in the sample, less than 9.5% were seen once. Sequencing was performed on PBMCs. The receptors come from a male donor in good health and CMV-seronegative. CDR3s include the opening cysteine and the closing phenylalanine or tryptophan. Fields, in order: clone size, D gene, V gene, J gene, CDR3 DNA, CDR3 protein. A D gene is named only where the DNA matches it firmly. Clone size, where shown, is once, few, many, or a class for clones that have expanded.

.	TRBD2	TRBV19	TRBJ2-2	TGTGCCAGTAGTATCGGGCTAGCGGGGGGCAGGAACACCGGGGAGCTGTTTTTT	CASSIGLAGGRNTGELFF
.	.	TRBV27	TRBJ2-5	TGTGCCAGAAGTTTATTATCGGAAGAGACCCAGTACTTC	CARSLLSEETQYF
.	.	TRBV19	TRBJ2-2	TGTGCCAGTAGTAAGATAGCGCACACCGGGGAGCTGTTTTTT	CASSKIAHTGELFF
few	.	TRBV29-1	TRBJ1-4	TGCAGCGCGGACAACACAGGTTTGGGCGAAAAACTGTTTTTT	CSADNTGLGEKLFF
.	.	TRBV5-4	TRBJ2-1	TGTGCCAGCAGCAGGGACACAAGCTCCTACAATGAGCAGTTCTTC	CASSRDTSSYNEQFF
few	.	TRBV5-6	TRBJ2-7	TGTGCCAGCAACACCGGACAGACTATATCCTACGAGCAGTACTTC	CASNTGQTISYEQYF
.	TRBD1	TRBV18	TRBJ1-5	TGTGCCAGCTCGGAACAGGGGGCAGATCAGCCCCAGCATTTT	CASSEQGADQPQHF
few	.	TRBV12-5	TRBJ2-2	TGTGCTAGTGCCTCGGGGGCGAACACCGGGGAGCTGTTTTTT	CASASGANTGELFF
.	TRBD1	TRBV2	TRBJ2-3	TGTGCCAGCAGTGGAGGACAGGGGGCGATGGAGCAGTATTTT	CASSGGQGAMEQYF
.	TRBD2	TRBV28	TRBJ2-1	TGTGCCAGCACTTCCTCCGGGACTAGTAGATTGGAGCAGTTCTTC	CASTSSGTSRLEQFF
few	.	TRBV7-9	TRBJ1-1	TGTGCCAGCAGCTGGGGGGGGCTCGGCACTGAAGCTTTCTTT	CASSWGGLGTEAFF
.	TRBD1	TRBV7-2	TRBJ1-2	TGTGCCAGCAGCCCCTGGGACAGGGACTATGGCTACACCTTC	CASSPWDRDYGYTF
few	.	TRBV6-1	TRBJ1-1	TGTGCCAGCATTCTTAAAGTCGGCGGCACTGAAGCTTTCTTT	CASILKVGGTEAFF
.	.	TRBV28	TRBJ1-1	TGTGCCAGCAGTTCCCCCGCGGGGAACACTGAAGCTTTCTTT	CASSSPAGNTEAFF
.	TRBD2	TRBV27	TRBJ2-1	TGTGCCAGCAGTTTGCTTCTAGCGGGAGGGACTGAGCAGTTCTTC	CASSLLLAGGTEQFF
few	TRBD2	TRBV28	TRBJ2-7	TGTGCCAGCAGTTTCAAACTAGCGGGGGGCGGGTACGAGCAGTACTTC	CASSFKLAGGGYEQYF
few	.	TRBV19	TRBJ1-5	TGTGCCAGTCACGTAGAGAATCAGCCCCAGCATTTT	CASHVENQPQHF
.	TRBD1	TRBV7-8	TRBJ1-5	TGTGCCAGCAGACTCTCCGGAGACAGGGGGCCGGGGCAGCCCCAGCATTTT	CASRLSGDRGPGQPQHF
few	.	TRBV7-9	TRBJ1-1	TGTGCCAGCAGCTCCACCATCCAAGGACAGTGGACCACTGAAGCTTTCTTT	CASSSTIQGQWTTEAFF
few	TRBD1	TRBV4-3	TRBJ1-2	TGCGCCAGCAGCCAAGGGGTGGGGGGACAGGGAACTTCTAACTATGGCTACACCTTC	CASSQGVGGQGTSNYGYTF
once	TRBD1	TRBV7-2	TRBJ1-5	TGTGCCAGCAGCTTTTCGCCGACAGGGGTTTCCAGCGAGCCCCAGCATTTT	CASSFSPTGVSSEPQHF